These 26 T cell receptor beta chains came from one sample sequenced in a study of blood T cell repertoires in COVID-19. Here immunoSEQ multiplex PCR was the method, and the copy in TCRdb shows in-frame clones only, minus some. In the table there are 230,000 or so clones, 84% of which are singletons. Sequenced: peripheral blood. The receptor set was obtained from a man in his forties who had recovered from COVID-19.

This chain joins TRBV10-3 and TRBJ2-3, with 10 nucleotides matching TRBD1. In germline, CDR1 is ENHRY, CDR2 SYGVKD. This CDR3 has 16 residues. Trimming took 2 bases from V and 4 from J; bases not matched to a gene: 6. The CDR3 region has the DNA TGTGCCATCAGTGAGCGACAGGGGGCTGTCGCAGATACGCAGTATTTT. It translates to CAISERQGAVADTQYF.

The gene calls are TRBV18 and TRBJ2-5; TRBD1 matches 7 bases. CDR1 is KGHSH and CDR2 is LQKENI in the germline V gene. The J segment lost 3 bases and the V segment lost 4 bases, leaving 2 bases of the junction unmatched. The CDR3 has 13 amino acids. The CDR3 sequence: CASSLDREETQYF. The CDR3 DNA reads TGTGCCAGCTCACTAGACAGGGAAGAGACCCAGTACTTC.

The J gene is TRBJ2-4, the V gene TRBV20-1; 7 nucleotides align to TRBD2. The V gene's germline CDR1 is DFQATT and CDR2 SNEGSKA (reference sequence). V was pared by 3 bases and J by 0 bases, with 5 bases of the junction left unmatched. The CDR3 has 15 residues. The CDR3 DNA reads TGCAGTGCTAGTGGGGGGGTTCGAGCCAAAAACATTCAGTACTTC. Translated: CSASGGVRAKNIQYF.

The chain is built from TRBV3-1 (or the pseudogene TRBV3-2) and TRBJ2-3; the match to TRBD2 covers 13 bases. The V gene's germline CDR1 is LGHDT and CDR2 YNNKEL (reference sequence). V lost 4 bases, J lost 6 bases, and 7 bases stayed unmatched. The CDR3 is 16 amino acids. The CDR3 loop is CASSPRLAGGRDTQYF. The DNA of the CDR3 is TGTGCCAGCAGCCCCCGACTAGCGGGAGGTCGCGATACGCAGTATTTT.

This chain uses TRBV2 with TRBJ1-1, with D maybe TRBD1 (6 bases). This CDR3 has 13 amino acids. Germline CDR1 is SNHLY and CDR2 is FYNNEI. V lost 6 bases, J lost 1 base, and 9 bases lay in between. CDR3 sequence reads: CASRDSSNTEAFF. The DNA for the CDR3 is TGTGCCAGCAGGGACAGCTCGAACACTGAAGCTTTCTTT.

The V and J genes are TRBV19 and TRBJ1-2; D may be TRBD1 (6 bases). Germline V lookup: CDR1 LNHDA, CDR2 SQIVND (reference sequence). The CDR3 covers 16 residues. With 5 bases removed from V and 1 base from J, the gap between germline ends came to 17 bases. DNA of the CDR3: TGTGCCAGTAGTCGCCCGGGACAAAGCAATAACTATGGCTACACCTTC. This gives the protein CASSRPGQSNNYGYTF.

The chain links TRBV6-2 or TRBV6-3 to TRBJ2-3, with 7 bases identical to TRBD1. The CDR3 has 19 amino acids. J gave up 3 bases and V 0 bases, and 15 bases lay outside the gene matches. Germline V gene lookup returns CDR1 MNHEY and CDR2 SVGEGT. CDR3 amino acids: CASSYSMGQGGAWTDTQYF. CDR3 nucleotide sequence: TGTGCCAGCAGTTACTCGATGGGTCAAGGGGGCGCTTGGACAGATACGCAGTATTTT.

The DNA for the CDR3 is TGCGCCAGCAGCCCCAACCCCTCTACCACAGATACGCAGTATTTT. This translates into CASSPNPSTTDTQYF. This chain joins TRBV4-3 and TRBJ2-3; no reliable D call. The ends were cut back, 4 bases at V and 2 bases at J, with 13 bases in the middle. The CDR3 covers 15 residues. Germline CDR1 and CDR2: LGHNA and YSLEER.

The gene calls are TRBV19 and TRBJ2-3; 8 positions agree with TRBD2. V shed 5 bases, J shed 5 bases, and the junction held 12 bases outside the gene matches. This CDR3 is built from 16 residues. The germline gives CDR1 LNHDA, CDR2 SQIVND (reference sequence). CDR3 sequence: CASSPFGGGSKDTQYF. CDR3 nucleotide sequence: TGTGCCAGTAGTCCCTTCGGCGGGGGGTCGAAAGATACGCAGTATTTT.

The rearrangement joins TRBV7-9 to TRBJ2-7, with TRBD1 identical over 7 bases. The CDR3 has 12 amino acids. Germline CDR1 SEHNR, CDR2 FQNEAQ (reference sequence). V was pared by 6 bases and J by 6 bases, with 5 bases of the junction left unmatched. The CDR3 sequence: CASSSQGREQYF. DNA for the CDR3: TGTGCCAGCAGTTCACAGGGGCGCGAGCAGTACTTC.

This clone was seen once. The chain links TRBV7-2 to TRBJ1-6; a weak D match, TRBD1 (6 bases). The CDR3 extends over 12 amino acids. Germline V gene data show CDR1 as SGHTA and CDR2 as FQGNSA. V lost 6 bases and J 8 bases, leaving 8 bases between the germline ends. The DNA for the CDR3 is TGTGCCAGCAGTCGGACAGATTCACCCCTCCACTTT. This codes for CASSRTDSPLHF. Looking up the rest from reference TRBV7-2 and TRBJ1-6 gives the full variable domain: GAGVSQSPSNKVTEKGKDVELRCDPISGHTALYWYRQSLGQGLEFLIYFQGNSAPDKSGLPSDRFSAERTGGSVSTLTIQRTQQEDSAVYLCASSRTDSPLHFGNGTRLTVT.

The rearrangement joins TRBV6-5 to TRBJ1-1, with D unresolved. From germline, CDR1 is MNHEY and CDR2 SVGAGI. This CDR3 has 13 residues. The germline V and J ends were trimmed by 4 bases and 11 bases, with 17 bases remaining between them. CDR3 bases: TGTGCCAGCAGTTGGGGTCAGAGGGCGAAGGCTTTCTTT. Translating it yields CASSWGQRAKAFF.

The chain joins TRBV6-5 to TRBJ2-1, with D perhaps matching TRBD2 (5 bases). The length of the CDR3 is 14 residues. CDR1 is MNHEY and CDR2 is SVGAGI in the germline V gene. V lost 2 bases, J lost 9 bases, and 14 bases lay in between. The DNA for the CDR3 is TGTGCCAGCAGTTACCCCGGGAACCTTCTTGAGCAGTTCTTC. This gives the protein CASSYPGNLLEQFF.

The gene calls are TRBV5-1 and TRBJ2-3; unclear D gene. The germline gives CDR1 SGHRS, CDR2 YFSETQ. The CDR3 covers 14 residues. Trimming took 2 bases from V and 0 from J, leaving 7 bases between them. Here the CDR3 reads CASSFLSSTDTQYF. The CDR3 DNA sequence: TGCGCCAGCAGCTTCCTGTCTAGCACAGATACGCAGTATTTT.

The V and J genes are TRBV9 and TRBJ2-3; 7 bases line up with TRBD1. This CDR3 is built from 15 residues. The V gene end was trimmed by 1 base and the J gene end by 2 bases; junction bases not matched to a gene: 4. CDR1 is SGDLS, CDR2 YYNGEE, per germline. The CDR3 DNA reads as TGTGCCAGCAGCGTAACAGGGGTTTACACAGATACGCAGTATTTT. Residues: CASSVTGVYTDTQYF.

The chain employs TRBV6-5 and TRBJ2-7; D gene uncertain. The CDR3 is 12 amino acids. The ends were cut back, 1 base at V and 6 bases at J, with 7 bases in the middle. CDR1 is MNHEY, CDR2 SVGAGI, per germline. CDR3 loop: CASSYFRGEQYF. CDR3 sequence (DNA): TGTGCCAGCAGTTACTTCCGAGGCGAGCAGTACTTC.

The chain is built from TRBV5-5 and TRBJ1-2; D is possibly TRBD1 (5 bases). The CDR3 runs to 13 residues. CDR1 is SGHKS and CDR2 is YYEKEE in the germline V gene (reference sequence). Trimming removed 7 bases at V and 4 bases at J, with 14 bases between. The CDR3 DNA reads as TGTGCCAGCGGCCCGGGGGTTGTCTATGGCTACACCTTC. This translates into CASGPGVVYGYTF.

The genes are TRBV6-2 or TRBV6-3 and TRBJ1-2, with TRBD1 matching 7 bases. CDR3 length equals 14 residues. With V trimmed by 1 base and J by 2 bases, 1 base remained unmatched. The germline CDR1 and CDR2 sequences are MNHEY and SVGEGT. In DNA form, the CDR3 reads TGTGCCAGCAGTTACTGGACAGGAAACTATGGCTACACCTTC. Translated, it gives CASSYWTGNYGYTF.

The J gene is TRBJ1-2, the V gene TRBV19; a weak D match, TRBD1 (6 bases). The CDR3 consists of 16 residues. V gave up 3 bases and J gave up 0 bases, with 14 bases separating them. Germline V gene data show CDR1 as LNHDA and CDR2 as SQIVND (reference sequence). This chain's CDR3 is CASSISWTDTNYGYTF. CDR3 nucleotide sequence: TGTGCCAGTAGTATTTCGTGGACAGATACTAACTATGGCTACACCTTC.

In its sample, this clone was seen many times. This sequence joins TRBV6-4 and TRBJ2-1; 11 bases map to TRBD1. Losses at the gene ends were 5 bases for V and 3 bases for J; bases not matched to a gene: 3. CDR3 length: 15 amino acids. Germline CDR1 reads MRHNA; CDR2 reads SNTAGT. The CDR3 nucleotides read TGTGCCAGCAGTTCCGGGACAGGGGGCTACAATGAGCAGTTCTTC. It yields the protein CASSSGTGGYNEQFF.

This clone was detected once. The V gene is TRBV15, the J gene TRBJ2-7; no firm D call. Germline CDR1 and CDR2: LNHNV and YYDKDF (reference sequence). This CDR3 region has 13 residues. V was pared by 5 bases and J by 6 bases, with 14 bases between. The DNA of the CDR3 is TGTGCCACCAGCCGGATTAGTAGCCCCGAGCAGTACTTC. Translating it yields CATSRISSPEQYF.

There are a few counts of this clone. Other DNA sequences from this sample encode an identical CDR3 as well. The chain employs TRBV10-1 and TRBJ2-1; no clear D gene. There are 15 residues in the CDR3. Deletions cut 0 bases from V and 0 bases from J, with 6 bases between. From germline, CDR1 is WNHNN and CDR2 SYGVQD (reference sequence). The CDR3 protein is CASSESRFSYNEQFF. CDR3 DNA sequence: TGCGCCAGCAGTGAGTCACGGTTCTCCTACAATGAGCAGTTCTTC.

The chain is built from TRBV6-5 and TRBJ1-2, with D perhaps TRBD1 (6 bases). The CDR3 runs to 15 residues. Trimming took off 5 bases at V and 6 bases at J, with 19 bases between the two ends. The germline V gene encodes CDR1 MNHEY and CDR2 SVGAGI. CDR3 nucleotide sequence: TGTGCCAGCAGTACGCGGAGCAGGGGAAGGGATGGCTACACCTTC. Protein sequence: CASSTRSRGRDGYTF.

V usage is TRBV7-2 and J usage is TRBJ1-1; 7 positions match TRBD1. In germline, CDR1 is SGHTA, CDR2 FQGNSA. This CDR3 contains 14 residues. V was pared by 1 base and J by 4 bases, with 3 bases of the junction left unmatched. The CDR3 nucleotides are TGTGCCAGCAGCTTAGTGAGGGGGCTCACTGAAGCTTTCTTT. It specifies CASSLVRGLTEAFF.

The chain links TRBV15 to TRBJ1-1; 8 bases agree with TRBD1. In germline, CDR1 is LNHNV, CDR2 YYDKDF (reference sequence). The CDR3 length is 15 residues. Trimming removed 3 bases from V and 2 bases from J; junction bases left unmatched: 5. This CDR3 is CATSRTQGGNTEAFF. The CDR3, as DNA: TGTGCCACCAGCAGGACACAGGGGGGAAACACTGAAGCTTTCTTT.

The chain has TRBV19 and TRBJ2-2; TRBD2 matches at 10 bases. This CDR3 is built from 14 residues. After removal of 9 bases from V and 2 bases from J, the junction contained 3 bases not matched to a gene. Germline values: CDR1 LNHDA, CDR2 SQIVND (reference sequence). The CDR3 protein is CASRTSGNTGELFF. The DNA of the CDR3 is TGTGCCAGCCGGACTAGCGGAAACACCGGGGAGCTGTTTTTT.